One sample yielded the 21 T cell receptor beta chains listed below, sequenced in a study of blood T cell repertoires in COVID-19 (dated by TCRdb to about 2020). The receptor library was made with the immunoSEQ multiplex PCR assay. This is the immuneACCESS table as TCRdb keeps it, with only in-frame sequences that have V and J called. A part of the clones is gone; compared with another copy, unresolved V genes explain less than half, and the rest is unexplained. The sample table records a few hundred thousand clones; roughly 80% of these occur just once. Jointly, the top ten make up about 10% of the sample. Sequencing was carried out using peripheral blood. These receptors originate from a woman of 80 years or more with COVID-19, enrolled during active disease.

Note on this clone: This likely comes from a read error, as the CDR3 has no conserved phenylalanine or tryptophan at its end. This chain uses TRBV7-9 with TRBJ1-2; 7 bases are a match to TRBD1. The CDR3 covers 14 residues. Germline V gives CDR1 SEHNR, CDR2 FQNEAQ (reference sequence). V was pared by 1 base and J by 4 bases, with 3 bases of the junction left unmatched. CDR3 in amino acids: CASSLGQGPYGYTL. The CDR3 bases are TGTGCCAGCAGCTTAGGACAGGGCCCCTATGGCTACACCCTC.

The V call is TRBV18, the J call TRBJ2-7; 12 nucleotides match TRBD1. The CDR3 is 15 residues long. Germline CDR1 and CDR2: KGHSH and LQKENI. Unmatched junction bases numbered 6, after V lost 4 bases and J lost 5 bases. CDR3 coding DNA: TGTGCCAGCTCACTTGGGACAGGGGGCAAGAACGAGCAGTACTTC. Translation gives CASSLGTGGKNEQYF.

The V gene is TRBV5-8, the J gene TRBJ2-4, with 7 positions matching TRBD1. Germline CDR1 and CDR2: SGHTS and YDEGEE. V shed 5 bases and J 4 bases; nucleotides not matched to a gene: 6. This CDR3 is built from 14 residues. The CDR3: CASRSGTVKNIQYF. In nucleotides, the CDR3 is TGTGCCAGCAGGTCCGGGACAGTAAAAAACATTCAGTACTTC.

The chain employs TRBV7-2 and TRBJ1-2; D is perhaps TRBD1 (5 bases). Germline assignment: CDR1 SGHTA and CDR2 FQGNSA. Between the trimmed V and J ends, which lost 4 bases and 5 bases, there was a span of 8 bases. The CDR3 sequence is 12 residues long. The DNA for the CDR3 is TGTGCCAGCAGCTCCGACAGATATGGCTACACCTTC. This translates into CASSSDRYGYTF.

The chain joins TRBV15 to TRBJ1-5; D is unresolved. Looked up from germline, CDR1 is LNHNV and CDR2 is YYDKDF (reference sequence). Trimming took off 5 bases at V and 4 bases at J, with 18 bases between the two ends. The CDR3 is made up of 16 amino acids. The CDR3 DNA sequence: TGTGCCACCAGCCCTAGCGGCGGCAGGTCGAATCAGCCCCAGCATTTT. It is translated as CATSPSGGRSNQPQHF.

DNA of the CDR3: TGCGCCAGCAGCACCGTGGGACAGAATCAAGAGACCCAGTACTTC. The encoded protein is CASSTVGQNQETQYF. The chain uses TRBV5-1 and TRBJ2-5; 7 bases align to TRBD1. V dropped 4 bases and J dropped 2; count of bases not matched to a gene: 8. This CDR3 is built from 15 residues. CDR1 SGHRS and CDR2 YFSETQ come from the germline V gene.

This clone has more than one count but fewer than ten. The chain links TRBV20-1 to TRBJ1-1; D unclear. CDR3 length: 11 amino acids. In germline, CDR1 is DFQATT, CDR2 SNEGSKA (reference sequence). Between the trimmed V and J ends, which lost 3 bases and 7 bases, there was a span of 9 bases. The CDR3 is CSARVQLEAFF. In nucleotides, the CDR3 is TGCAGTGCTAGGGTACAGCTTGAAGCTTTCTTT.

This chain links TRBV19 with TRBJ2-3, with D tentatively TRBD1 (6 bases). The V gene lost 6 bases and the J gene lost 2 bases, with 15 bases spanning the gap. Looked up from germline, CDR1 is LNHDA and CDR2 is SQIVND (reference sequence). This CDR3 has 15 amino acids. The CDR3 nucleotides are TGTGCCAGTAGCCCAACTACAGGGATCACAGATACGCAGTATTTT. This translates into CASSPTTGITDTQYF.

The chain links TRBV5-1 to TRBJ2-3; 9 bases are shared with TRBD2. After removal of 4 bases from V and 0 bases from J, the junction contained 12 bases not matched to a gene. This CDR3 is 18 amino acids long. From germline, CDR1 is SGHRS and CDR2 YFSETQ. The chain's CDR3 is CASSPGLAAAGSTDTQYF. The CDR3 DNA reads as TGCGCCAGCAGCCCGGGACTAGCAGCGGCGGGGAGCACAGATACGCAGTATTTT.

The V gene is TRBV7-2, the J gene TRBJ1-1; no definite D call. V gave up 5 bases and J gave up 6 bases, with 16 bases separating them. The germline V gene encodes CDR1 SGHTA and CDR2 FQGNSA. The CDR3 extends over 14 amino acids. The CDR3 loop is CASSPGPPGAEAFF. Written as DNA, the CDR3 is TGTGCCAGCAGCCCCGGACCCCCCGGGGCTGAAGCTTTCTTT. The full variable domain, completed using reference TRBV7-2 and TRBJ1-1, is GAGVSQSPSNKVTEKGKDVELRCDPISGHTALYWYRQSLGQGLEFLIYFQGNSAPDKSGLPSDRFSAERTGGSVSTLTIQRTQQEDSAVYLCASSPGPPGAEAFFGQGTRLTVV.

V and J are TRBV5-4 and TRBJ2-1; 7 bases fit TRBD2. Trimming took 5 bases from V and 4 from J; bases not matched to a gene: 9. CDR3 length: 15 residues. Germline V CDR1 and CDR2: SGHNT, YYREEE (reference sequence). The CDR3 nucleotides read TGTGCCAGCAGTTCAGCGGGGAGCATTTACAATGAGCAGTTCTTC. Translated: CASSSAGSIYNEQFF.

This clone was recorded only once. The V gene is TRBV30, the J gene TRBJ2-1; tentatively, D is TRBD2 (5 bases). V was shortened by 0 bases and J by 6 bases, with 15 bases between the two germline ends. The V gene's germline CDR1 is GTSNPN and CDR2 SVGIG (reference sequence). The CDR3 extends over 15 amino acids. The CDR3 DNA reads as TGTGCCTGGAGTGTACGCGGACTCATTTCCAATGAGCAGTTCTTC. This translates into CAWSVRGLISNEQFF.

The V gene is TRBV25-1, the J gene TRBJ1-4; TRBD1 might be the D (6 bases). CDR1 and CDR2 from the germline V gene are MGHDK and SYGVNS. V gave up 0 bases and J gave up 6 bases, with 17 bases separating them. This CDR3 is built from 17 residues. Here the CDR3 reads CASSEYKSVRGYEKLFF. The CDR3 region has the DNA TGTGCCAGCAGTGAATATAAATCGGTCAGGGGCTATGAAAAACTGTTTTTT.

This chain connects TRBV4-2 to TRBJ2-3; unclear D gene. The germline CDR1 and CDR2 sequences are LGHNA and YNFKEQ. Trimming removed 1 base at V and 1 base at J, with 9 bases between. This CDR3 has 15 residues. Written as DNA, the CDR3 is TGTGCCAGCAGCCAAGGCGGTTGGGGCACAGATACGCAGTATTTT. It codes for CASSQGGWGTDTQYF.

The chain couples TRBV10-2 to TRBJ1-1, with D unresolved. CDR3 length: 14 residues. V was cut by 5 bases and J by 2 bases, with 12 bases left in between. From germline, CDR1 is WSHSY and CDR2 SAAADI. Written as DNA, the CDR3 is TGCGCCAGCAGTTCATTCGGTGGTAACACTGAAGCTTTCTTT. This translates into CASSSFGGNTEAFF.

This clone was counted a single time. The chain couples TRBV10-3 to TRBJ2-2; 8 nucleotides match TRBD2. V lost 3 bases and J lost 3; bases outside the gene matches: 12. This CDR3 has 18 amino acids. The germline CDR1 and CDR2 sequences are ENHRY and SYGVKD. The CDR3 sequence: CAISDPWPGGGYTGELFF. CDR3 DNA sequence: TGTGCCATCAGTGACCCCTGGCCGGGGGGGGGATACACCGGGGAGCTGTTTTTT.

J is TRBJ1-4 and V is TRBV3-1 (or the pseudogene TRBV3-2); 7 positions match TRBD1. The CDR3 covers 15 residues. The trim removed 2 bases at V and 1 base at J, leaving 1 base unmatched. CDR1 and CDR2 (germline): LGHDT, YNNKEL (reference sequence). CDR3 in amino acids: CASSQRQGTNEKLFF. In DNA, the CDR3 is TGTGCCAGCAGCCAACGACAGGGAACTAATGAAAAACTGTTTTTT.

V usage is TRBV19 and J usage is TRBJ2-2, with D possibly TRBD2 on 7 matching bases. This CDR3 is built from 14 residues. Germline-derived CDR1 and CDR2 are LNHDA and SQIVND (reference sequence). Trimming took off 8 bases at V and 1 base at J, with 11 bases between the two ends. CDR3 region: CASAGAVNTGELFF. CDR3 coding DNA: TGTGCCAGTGCGGGGGCGGTGAACACCGGGGAGCTGTTTTTT.

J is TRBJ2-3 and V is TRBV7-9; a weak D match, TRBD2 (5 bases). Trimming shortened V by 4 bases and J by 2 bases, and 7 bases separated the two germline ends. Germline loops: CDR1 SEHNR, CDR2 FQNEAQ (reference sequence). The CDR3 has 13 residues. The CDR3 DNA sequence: TGTGCCAGCAGCTCGGGATTCACAGATACGCAGTATTTT. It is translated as CASSSGFTDTQYF.

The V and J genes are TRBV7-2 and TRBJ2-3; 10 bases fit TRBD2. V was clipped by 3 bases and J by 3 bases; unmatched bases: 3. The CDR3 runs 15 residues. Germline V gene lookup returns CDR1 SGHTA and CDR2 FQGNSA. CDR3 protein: CASSFSGGSTDTQYF. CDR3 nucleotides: TGTGCCAGCAGCTTTAGCGGGGGGAGTACAGATACGCAGTATTTT.

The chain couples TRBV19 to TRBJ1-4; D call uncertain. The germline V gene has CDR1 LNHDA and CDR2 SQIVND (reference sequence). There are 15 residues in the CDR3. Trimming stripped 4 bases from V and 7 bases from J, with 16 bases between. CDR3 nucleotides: TGTGCCAGTAGTACTCCTGTGGGCGTGAGTGAAAAACTGTTTTTT. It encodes CASSTPVGVSEKLFF.